This is a list of T cell receptor beta chains from one sample in a study of shared clonotypes between healthy human individuals. Sequenced by immunoSEQ multiplex PCR; TCRdb stores in-frame clones only, minus some. The table shows fewer than 850,000 clones, with about two thirds occurring only once. The sample consisted of memory CD4+ T cells sorted from blood. Every receptor here comes from a woman in her twenties or thirties in good health. Each CDR3 is given with its conserved first and last residue. A D gene is named only where the DNA matches it firmly. Rows give clone size only sometimes, using once, few, many, or a class for an expanded clone.

TRBV10-3	NA	TRBD2	TRBJ2-7	TGTGCCATCAGTCACAAACTAGCGGGAGGGTACGAGCAGTACTTC	CAISHKLAGGYEQYF
TRBV4-2	NA	NA	TRBJ1-2	TGTGCCAGCAGCCAAGTGGCGGGGACTATTGGGGCTTACACCTTC	CASSQVAGTIGAYTF
TRBV5-1	NA	TRBD1	TRBJ1-1	TGCGCCAGCAGCTTGGAAGGGGGCGCTTTGTTTGTGAACACTGAAGCTTTCTTT	CASSLEGGALFVNTEAFF
TRBV15	NA	TRBD1	TRBJ2-5	TGTGCCACCAGCACCCGAGACAGGGCTGTGGAGACCCAGTACTTC	CATSTRDRAVETQYF
TRBV5-1	few	NA	TRBJ2-7	TGCGCCAGCAGCTTGGGGCGGGCCCCTCCCCCGGGCGAGCAGTACTTC	CASSLGRAPPPGEQYF
TRBV4-2	NA	TRBD1	TRBJ2-5	TGTGCCAGCAGCCAAGGCGGGACAGGCCAAGAGACCCAGTACTTC	CASSQGGTGQETQYF
TRBV6-5	once	NA	TRBJ1-3	TGTGCCAGCAGTTTCCAGCCGCAGTGGGGAAACACCATATATTTT	CASSFQPQWGNTIYF
TRBV5-1	NA	NA	TRBJ2-5	TGCGCCAGCAGCCCAGGAGCGGTCCCTGGGGTGGAGACCCAGTACTTC	CASSPGAVPGVETQYF
TRBV10-2	NA	TRBD2	TRBJ2-1	TGCGCCAGTACTAGCGGCTACAATGAGCAGTTCTTC	CASTSGYNEQFF
TRBV27	NA	NA	TRBJ2-4	TGTGCCAGCAGTTTATACACCCCCCGGGGTCCAGCCAAAAACATTCAGTACTTC	CASSLYTPRGPAKNIQYF
TRBV19	few	NA	TRBJ1-2	TGTGCCAGGGAGGGGGGAAGAGGCTACACCTTC	CAREGGRGYTF
TRBV10-3	NA	TRBD2	TRBJ2-3	TGTGCCATCAGTGCAACCATAGCGGGAGGGCCTATAGATACGCAGTATTTT	CAISATIAGGPIDTQYF
TRBV27	once	TRBD2	TRBJ2-4	TGTGCCAGCAGTTCCAGGACTAGCGGGTGGATTCAGTACTTC	CASSSRTSGWIQYF
TRBV27	NA	TRBD2	TRBJ2-1	TGTGCCAGCAGTACACTTAGCGGGAGGGGGAATGAGCAGTTCTTC	CASSTLSGRGNEQFF
TRBV29-1	few	TRBD2	TRBJ2-7	TGCAGCGTTGAAGGACTAGCGGGAGAAAGCTCCTACGAGCAGTACTTC	CSVEGLAGESSYEQYF
TRBV18	few	NA	TRBJ2-7	TGTGCCAGCTCACCCGCGGGCCATACCTACGAGCAGTACTTC	CASSPAGHTYEQYF
TRBV11-2	once	NA	TRBJ1-5	TGTGCCAGCAGCTTATTGGGATCGAAGCCCCAGCATTTT	CASSLLGSKPQHF
TRBV5-1	few	NA	TRBJ2-1	TGCGCCAGCAGCCCATCGAGCGGCTCCTACAATGAGCAGTTCTTC	CASSPSSGSYNEQFF
TRBV15	NA	NA	TRBJ1-2	TGTGCCACCGCCAGAGAAGGGGACTATGGCTACACCTTC	CATAREGDYGYTF
TRBV11-2	NA	NA	TRBJ2-6	TGTGCCAGCAGCGCCGGGACATTGTTGGCTGGGGCCAACGTCCTGACTTTC	CASSAGTLLAGANVLTF
TRBV9	NA	TRBD1	TRBJ1-3	TGTGCCAGCAGCGTAGAACAGGGGGCTGCTGGAAACACCATATATTTT	CASSVEQGAAGNTIYF
TRBV28	NA	NA	TRBJ2-7	TGTGCCAGCAGTTTAAGTCCCAGGACCGGGGGCCACGAGCAGTACTTC	CASSLSPRTGGHEQYF
TRBV5-1	NA	NA	TRBJ2-2	TGCGCCAGCAGCTCGGGAGCTAGCACCGGGGAGCTGTTTTTT	CASSSGASTGELFF
TRBV28	NA	TRBD1	TRBJ1-5	TGTGCCAGCAGTTTATCTGTCGGGACAGTGAGTCAGCCCCAGCATTTT	CASSLSVGTVSQPQHF
TRBV7-9	few	TRBD1	TRBJ2-2	TGTGCCAGCCCTAGGGACAGGGGGCTCATCACCGGGGAGCTGTTTTTT	CASPRDRGLITGELFF
TRBV5-8	NA	NA	TRBJ2-3	TGTGCCAGCAGCGGGGAACAGACAGATACGCAGTATTTT	CASSGEQTDTQYF
TRBV12-5	NA	TRBD2	TRBJ2-1	TGTGCTAGTGGCCTGAGCGGGAGCTCCTACAATGAGCAGTTCTTC	CASGLSGSSYNEQFF
TRBV28	NA	NA	TRBJ2-7	TGTGCCAGCAGACGCGGGGTTAGGGAGCAGTACTTC	CASRRGVREQYF
TRBV18	NA	TRBD1	TRBJ2-1	TGTGCCAGCTCCCCGGGACAGGGGGCGGGTGAGCAGTTCTTC	CASSPGQGAGEQFF
TRBV5-4	NA	NA	TRBJ1-1	TGTGCCTGCCGGGGGTGGGTTTGGTACACTGAAGCTTTCTTT	CACRGWVWYTEAFF
TRBV19	NA	NA	TRBJ1-5	TGTGCCAGTAGTACCCCACCAGTCACAGGGAAGAGGGGCAATCAGCCCCAGCATTTT	CASSTPPVTGKRGNQPQHF
TRBV19	NA	NA	TRBJ2-6	TGTGCCAGTAGTATTGCAGGGGCTGCCTCTGGGGCCAACGTCCTGACTTTC	CASSIAGAASGANVLTF
TRBV28	NA	NA	TRBJ2-3	TGTGCCAGCAGTACCCTACATTTCGGGAATACGCAGTATTTT	CASSTLHFGNTQYF
TRBV11-3	NA	NA	TRBJ2-5	TGTGCCAGCAGCTTTATCGGATCTGGGAGGACTACCCAGTACTTC	CASSFIGSGRTTQYF
TRBV7-5	NA	NA	TRBJ1-2	TGTGCCAGCAGCTTAGAGCCCGGCGACGCCTACTATGGCTACACCTTC	CASSLEPGDAYYGYTF
TRBV19	NA	TRBD1	TRBJ1-1	TGTGCCAGTAGGATAAGGGGGCCGGGCACTGAAGCTTTCTTT	CASRIRGPGTEAFF
TRBV2	NA	NA	TRBJ1-2	TGTGCCAGCAGCGACGTCGGGAACTATGGCTACACCTTC	CASSDVGNYGYTF
TRBV11-2	NA	TRBD1	TRBJ1-4	TGTGCCAGCAGCTTGCGGGGACAGGGCGCTGGAAAACTGTTTTTT	CASSLRGQGAGKLFF
TRBV9	NA	NA	TRBJ2-1	TGTGCCAGCAGCGTAGGAGGGGTTGCGGTGGAGCAGTTCTTC	CASSVGGVAVEQFF
TRBV2	NA	NA	TRBJ2-3	TGTGCCAGCAGTGGAGGGAGTGGAAATACGCAGTATTTT	CASSGGSGNTQYF
TRBV6-6	NA	NA	TRBJ2-2	TGTGCCAGCAGTACCCAACAGGGCACCGGGGAGCTGTTTTTT	CASSTQQGTGELFF
TRBV5-6	NA	NA	TRBJ1-5	TGTGCCAGCAGCTACGGCCTCAGAGGTCAGCCCCAGCATTTT	CASSYGLRGQPQHF
TRBV28	NA	NA	TRBJ1-1	TGTGCCAGCAGTCTGGGGGGTGGTATGTCAGGTGAAGCTTTCTTT	CASSLGGGMSGEAFF
TRBV27	NA	TRBD1	TRBJ1-2	TGTGCCAGCAGTTCAGGGGGCTCCAACTATGGCTACACCTTC	CASSSGGSNYGYTF
TRBV6-6	NA	NA	TRBJ1-1	TGTGCCAGCCAAATTACAACAGGGAACACTGAAGCTTTCTTT	CASQITTGNTEAFF
TRBV5-3	once	TRBD2	TRBJ2-2	TGTGCCAGAAGCTTGGCCCGCCTAGCGGGAGTAACCGGGGAGCTGTTTTTT	CARSLARLAGVTGELFF
TRBV10-1	few	TRBD2	TRBJ2-3	TGCGCCAGCAGCCCAGCGGGAGAGTACACAGATACGCAGTATTTT	CASSPAGEYTDTQYF
TRBV10-2	NA	NA	TRBJ2-4	TGCGCCAGCAGTGCCGCCGTGTGGGTGGCGGCCAAAAACATTCAGTACTTC	CASSAAVWVAAKNIQYF
TRBV19	few	TRBD2	TRBJ2-4	TGTGCCAGTAGTGCCGCTAGCGGGAGGGCCGACATTCAGTACTTC	CASSAASGRADIQYF
TRBV27	NA	TRBD2	TRBJ2-5	TGTGCCAGCAGTTTAAGAGCTGCTAGCGGGACGCAAGAGACCCAGTACTTC	CASSLRAASGTQETQYF
TRBV5-1	many	NA	TRBJ2-2	TGCGCCAGCAGCCCCGGGAGTGGAGTGAACACCGGGGAGCTGTTTTTT	CASSPGSGVNTGELFF
TRBV11-2	NA	TRBD1	TRBJ1-5	TGTGCCAGCAGTCGGGACAGTTTGGGCAATCAGCCCCAGCATTTT	CASSRDSLGNQPQHF
TRBV2	NA	TRBD2	TRBJ2-7	TGTGCCAGCGGGGGTAGCGGGAGGGCGTTCGAGCAGTACTTC	CASGGSGRAFEQYF
TRBV11-2	few	NA	TRBJ1-4	TGTGCCAGCAGCTTAGATAGGGACGCAACTAATGAAAAACTGTTTTTT	CASSLDRDATNEKLFF
TRBV9	NA	TRBD1	TRBJ2-7	TGTGCCAGCAGCCCAGGGGGCTGGGAGCAGTACTTC	CASSPGGWEQYF
TRBV5-1	NA	TRBD2	TRBJ2-3	TGCGCCAGCAGTCCGGGGACTAGCGGGAATACGCAGTATTTT	CASSPGTSGNTQYF
TRBV10-3	NA	TRBD2	TRBJ2-1	TGTGCCATCAGGCGGGAGGGCGACAATGAGCAGTTCTTC	CAIRREGDNEQFF
TRBV7-9	NA	NA	TRBJ1-5	TGTGCCAGCAGCTTCGGGTCAGACTCGAATCAGCCCCAGCATTTT	CASSFGSDSNQPQHF